Listed below are T cell receptor beta chains from one sample, sequenced in a study of blood T cell repertoires in COVID-19. Produced via immunoSEQ multiplex PCR; TCRdb's table is partial and in-frame only. The table lists 270,000 or so clones, about 89% of them singletons. The specimen sequenced was peripheral blood. The receptor source for this set is a man aged 35-49 years with acute or convalescent COVID-19. CDR3s include the opening cysteine and the closing phenylalanine or tryptophan. A D gene is named only where the DNA matches it firmly. Clone size, where shown, is once, few, many, or a class for clones that have expanded.

TRBJ2-4 - TRBV2 - CASSESPGNIQYF TGTGCCAGCAGTGAGAGCCCCGGTAACATTCAGTACTTC
TRBJ1-5 - TRBV19 - CASSIGGRDNQPQHF TGTGCCAGTAGTATAGGAGGAAGAGACAATCAGCCCCAGCATTTT
TRBJ2-7 - TRBV6-5 - CASSSRGAGTYEQYF TGTGCCAGCAGTTCCCGTGGGGCGGGAACCTACGAGCAGTACTTC
TRBJ2-1 - TRBV24-1 - CATSAVRGNYNEQFF TGTGCCACCAGTGCCGTTAGGGGGAATTACAATGAGCAGTTCTTC
TRBJ1-1 - TRBV5-6 - CASSLIQGRNTEAFF TGTGCCAGCAGCTTGATCCAGGGTCGAAACACTGAAGCTTTCTTT
TRBJ1-2 - TRBV10-2 - CASSESGGGAGYTF TGCGCCAGCAGTGAGTCCGGCGGGGGGGCAGGCTACACCTTC
TRBJ1-5 TRBD1 TRBV25-1 - CASSEGFGTGSNQPQHF TGTGCCAGCAGTGAAGGTTTTGGGACAGGGAGCAATCAGCCCCAGCATTTT
TRBJ1-2 TRBD1 TRBV5-4 - CASSLPGGTDYGYTF TGTGCCAGCAGCTTACCAGGGGGCACGGACTATGGCTACACCTTC
TRBJ2-7 - TRBV7-2 - CASSLSGDTYEQYF TGTGCCAGCAGCTTATCAGGGGATACCTACGAGCAGTACTTC
TRBJ1-4 - TRBV4-2 - CASTLSGTTNEKLFF TGTGCCAGCACCCTGTCAGGGACAACTAATGAAAAACTGTTTTTT
TRBJ1-1 - TRBV29-1 once CSVFPFGRSGAEAFF TGCAGCGTTTTCCCCTTCGGGCGGTCCGGGGCTGAAGCTTTCTTT
TRBJ2-2 TRBD1 TRBV6-2/TRBV6-3 - CASSITGGTGELFF TGTGCCAGCAGTATCACAGGGGGCACCGGGGAGCTGTTTTTT